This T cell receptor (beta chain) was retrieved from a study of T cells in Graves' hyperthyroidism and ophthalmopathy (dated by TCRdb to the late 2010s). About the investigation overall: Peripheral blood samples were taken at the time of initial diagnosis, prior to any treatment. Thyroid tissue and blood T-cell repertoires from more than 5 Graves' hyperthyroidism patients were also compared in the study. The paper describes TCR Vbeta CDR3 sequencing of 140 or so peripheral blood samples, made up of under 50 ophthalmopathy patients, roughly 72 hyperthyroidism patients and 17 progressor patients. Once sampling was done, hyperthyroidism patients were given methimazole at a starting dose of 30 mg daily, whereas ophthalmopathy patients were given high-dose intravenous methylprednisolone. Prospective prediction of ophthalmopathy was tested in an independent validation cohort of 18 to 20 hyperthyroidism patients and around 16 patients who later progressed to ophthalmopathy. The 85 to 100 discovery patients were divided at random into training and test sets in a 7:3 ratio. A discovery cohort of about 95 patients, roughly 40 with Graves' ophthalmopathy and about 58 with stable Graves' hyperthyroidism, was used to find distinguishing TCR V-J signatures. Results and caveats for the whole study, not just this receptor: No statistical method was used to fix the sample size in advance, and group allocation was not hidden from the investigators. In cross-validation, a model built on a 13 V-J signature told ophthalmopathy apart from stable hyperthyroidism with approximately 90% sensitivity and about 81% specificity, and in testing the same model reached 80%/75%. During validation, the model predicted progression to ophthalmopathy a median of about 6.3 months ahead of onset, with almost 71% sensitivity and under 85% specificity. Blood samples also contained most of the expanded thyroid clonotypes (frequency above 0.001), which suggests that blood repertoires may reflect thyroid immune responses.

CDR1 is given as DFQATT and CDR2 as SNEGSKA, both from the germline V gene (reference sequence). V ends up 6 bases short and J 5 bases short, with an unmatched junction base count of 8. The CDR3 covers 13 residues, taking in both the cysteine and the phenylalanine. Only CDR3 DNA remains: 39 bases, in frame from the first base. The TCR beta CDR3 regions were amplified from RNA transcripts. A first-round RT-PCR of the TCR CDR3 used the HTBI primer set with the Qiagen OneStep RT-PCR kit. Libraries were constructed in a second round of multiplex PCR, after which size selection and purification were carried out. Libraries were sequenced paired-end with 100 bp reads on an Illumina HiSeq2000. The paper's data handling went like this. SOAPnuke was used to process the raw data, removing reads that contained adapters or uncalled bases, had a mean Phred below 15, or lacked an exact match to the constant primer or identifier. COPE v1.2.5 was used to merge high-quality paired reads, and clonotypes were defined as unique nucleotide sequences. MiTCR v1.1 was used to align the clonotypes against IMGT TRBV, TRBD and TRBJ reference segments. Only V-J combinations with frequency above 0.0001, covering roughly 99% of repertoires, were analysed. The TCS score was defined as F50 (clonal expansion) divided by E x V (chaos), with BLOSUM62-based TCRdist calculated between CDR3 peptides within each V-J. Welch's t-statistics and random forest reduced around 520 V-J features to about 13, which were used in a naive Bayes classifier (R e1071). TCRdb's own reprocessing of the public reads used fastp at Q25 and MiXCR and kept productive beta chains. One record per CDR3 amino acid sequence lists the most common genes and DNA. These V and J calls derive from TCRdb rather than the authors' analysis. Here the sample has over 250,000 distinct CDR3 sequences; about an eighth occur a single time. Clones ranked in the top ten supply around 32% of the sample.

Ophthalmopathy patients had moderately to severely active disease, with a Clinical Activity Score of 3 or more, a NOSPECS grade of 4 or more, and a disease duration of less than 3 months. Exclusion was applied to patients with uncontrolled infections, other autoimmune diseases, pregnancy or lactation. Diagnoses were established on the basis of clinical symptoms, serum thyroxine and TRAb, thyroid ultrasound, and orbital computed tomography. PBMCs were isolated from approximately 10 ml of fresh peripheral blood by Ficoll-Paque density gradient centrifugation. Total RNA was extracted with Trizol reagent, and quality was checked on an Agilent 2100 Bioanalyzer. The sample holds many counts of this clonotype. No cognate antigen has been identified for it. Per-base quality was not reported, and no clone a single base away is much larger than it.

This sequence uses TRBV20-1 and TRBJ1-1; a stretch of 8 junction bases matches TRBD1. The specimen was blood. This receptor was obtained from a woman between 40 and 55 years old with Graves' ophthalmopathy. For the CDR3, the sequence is CSAETGVMTEAFF. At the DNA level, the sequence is TGCAGTGCAGAGACAGGGGTTATGACTGAAGCTTTCTTT.